These T cell receptor beta chains were read from a single sample in a study of blood T cell repertoires in COVID-19. Assay used: immunoSEQ multiplex PCR; TCRdb lists only in-frame clones, some missing. The repertoire holds some 90,000 clones, with over 85% as singletons. The specimen was peripheral blood. Receptors were obtained from a man between 45 and 60 years old with acute or convalescent COVID-19. CDR3s include the opening cysteine and the closing phenylalanine or tryptophan. A D gene is named only where the DNA matches it firmly. Expanded clones are given a class, and other clones once, few, many or no size at all.

length,D,V,size,J,DNA,CDR3
14,NA,TRBV7-2,NA,TRBJ1-6,TGTGCCAGCAGCTTGAAGGGCGGGTATTCACCCCTCCACTTT,CASSLKGGYSPLHF
15,TRBD1,TRBV4-2,NA,TRBJ2-1,TGTGCCAGCAGCCTGACAGGGGATTATGACAATGAGCAGTTCTTC,CASSLTGDYDNEQFF
16,TRBD2,TRBV7-2,NA,TRBJ2-3,TGTGCCAGCAGCTTCAAACTAGCGGGAGGAGTAGATACGCAGTATTTT,CASSFKLAGGVDTQYF
15,NA,TRBV4-3,NA,TRBJ1-4,TGCGCCAGCAGCCAAGGACGGGTTTATAATGAAAAACTGTTTTTT,CASSQGRVYNEKLFF
15,NA,TRBV5-1,NA,TRBJ2-3,TGCGCCAGCAGCTTCTCCGACAGTACCACAGATACGCAGTATTTT,CASSFSDSTTDTQYF
16,NA,TRBV5-5,NA,TRBJ2-1,TGTGCCAGCAGCCTGGGTCGGTCGAGCTCCTACAATGAGCAGTTCTTC,CASSLGRSSSYNEQFF
17,NA,TRBV3-1/TRBV3-2,NA,TRBJ1-6,TGTGCCAGCAGCCAAGACGCGGCTGGAGCCTATAATTCACCCCTCCACTTT,CASSQDAAGAYNSPLHF
14,NA,TRBV3-1/TRBV3-2,NA,TRBJ2-7,TGTGCCAGCAGCCAAGAAGGTCGGGTGGTCGAGCAGTACTTC,CASSQEGRVVEQYF
15,TRBD1,TRBV4-1,NA,TRBJ2-5,TGCGCCAGCAGCCTTGGACAGGGGGCGATAGGGACCCAGTACTTC,CASSLGQGAIGTQYF
16,TRBD2,TRBV5-4,NA,TRBJ2-7,TGTGCCAGCAGCTTGGCGGCGGGAGCCGGGGGAACCGAGCAGTACTTC,CASSLAAGAGGTEQYF
15,NA,TRBV25-1,NA,TRBJ2-3,TGTGCCAGCAGTGAATATGGCGGGGGCACAGATACGCAGTATTTT,CASSEYGGGTDTQYF
15,NA,TRBV7-3,NA,TRBJ2-2,TGTGCCAGCAGCTATGGGACAACTAACACCGGGGAGCTGTTTTTT,CASSYGTTNTGELFF
14,NA,TRBV4-2,NA,TRBJ1-2,TGTGCCAGCAGCCAATTCGACAGTAACTATGGCTACACCTTC,CASSQFDSNYGYTF
13,NA,TRBV10-3,once,TRBJ2-3,TGTGCCATCAGTGAGTCGGGAGGAGATACGCAGTATTTT,CAISESGGDTQYF
14,NA,TRBV28,NA,TRBJ2-3,TGTGCCAGCAGTTTGCGGCGGGTCTCAGATACGCAGTATTTT,CASSLRRVSDTQYF
14,TRBD2,TRBV7-9,NA,TRBJ2-7,TGTGCCAGCAGCTTAGATGCGGGGGGCGTTGAGCAGTACTTC,CASSLDAGGVEQYF
15,TRBD1,TRBV5-8,once,TRBJ2-1,TGTGCCAGCAGCTCGGGACAGGGAGCGCGCAATGAGCAGTTCTTC,CASSSGQGARNEQFF
18,TRBD2,TRBV5-1,NA,TRBJ2-1,TGCGCCAGCAGCTTGAGACTAGCGGGAGGGCCGACCTTCAATGAGCAGTTCTTC,CASSLRLAGGPTFNEQFF
14,NA,TRBV19,NA,TRBJ2-2,TGTGCCAGTATCCAGGGACAGAACACCGGGGAGCTGTTTTTT,CASIQGQNTGELFF
13,TRBD1,TRBV6-5,NA,TRBJ1-1,TGTGCCCACAGGGGTGATTTCAGCACTGAAGCTTTCTTT,CAHRGDFSTEAFF
13,NA,TRBV6-1,NA,TRBJ2-5,TGTGCCAGCAGTGAAGCGGCAGGGGAGACCCAGTACTTC,CASSEAAGETQYF
15,NA,TRBV5-6,NA,TRBJ1-5,TGTGCCAGCAGCTTGGCCGGGGGTAGCAATCAGCCCCAGCATTTT,CASSLAGGSNQPQHF
13,NA,TRBV30,NA,TRBJ1-1,TGTGCCTGGATGACACTTGGGTGGACTGAAGCTTTCTTT,CAWMTLGWTEAFF
14,TRBD1,TRBV24-1,NA,TRBJ2-5,TGTGCCACCAGTGACAAGACAGGGAGCGAGACCCAGTACTTC,CATSDKTGSETQYF
13,NA,TRBV6-5,NA,TRBJ1-1,TGTGCCAGCACGCTGAGCGCGAACACTGAAGCTTTCTTT,CASTLSANTEAFF
15,NA,TRBV7-3,NA,TRBJ2-2,TGTGCCAGCAGCCGTACTGGGACAAGCGCCGGGGAGCTGTTTTTT,CASSRTGTSAGELFF
14,NA,TRBV6-5,once,TRBJ1-2,TGTGCCAGCAGTCAACCGGGGGGGCCTTGGGGCTACACCTTC,CASSQPGGPWGYTF
17,TRBD2,TRBV7-3,once,TRBJ2-3,TGTGCCAGCAGCTTAAACCGCCTAGCGGGGAGCACAGATACGCAGTATTTT,CASSLNRLAGSTDTQYF
15,NA,TRBV4-1,NA,TRBJ2-1,TGCGCCAGCAGCCACCTCGGGAGCAGCTACAATGAGCAGTTCTTC,CASSHLGSSYNEQFF
14,NA,TRBV2,NA,TRBJ2-3,TGTGCCAGCAAGGGCAGGGTTAGCACAGATACGCAGTATTTT,CASKGRVSTDTQYF
15,NA,TRBV3-1/TRBV3-2,NA,TRBJ1-2,TGTGCCAGCAGCCTTACCGGGACACATAACTATGGCTACACCTTC,CASSLTGTHNYGYTF
13,TRBD1,TRBV6-5,NA,TRBJ1-5,TGTGCCAGCAGCACCGGGACAGGTCAGCCCCAGCATTTT,CASSTGTGQPQHF
16,TRBD1,TRBV5-1,once,TRBJ2-4,TGCGCCAGCAGCCAGGGACAGGGGGCGTCCAAAAACATTCAGTACTTC,CASSQGQGASKNIQYF
14,TRBD2,TRBV19,NA,TRBJ2-4,TGTGCCAGTAGTACCAGCGGGGGTAAAAACATTCAGTACTTC,CASSTSGGKNIQYF
14,NA,TRBV4-1,NA,TRBJ1-1,TGCGCCAGCAGCCAAGATACCGGAGGCACTGAAGCTTTCTTT,CASSQDTGGTEAFF
21,TRBD2,TRBV24-1,NA,TRBJ2-1,TGTGCCACCAGTGGGGTAGCGGGGGGGACCACATCCCCTAGCTCCTACAATGAGCAGTTCTTC,CATSGVAGGTTSPSSYNEQFF
13,NA,TRBV5-1,NA,TRBJ1-1,TGCGCCAGCAGCTTGGAACCCAGCACTGAAGCTTTCTTT,CASSLEPSTEAFF
14,TRBD2,TRBV18,NA,TRBJ2-5,TGTGCCAGCTCACTAGCCGGGGGGCAAGAGACCCAGTACTTC,CASSLAGGQETQYF
13,NA,TRBV6-1,NA,TRBJ1-6,TGTGCCAGCAGTGAGGACAATAATTCACCCCTCCACTTT,CASSEDNNSPLHF
13,NA,TRBV25-1,NA,TRBJ1-1,TGTGCCAGTATAGGGGTTCGGGGGGATGAAGCTTTCTTT,CASIGVRGDEAFF
15,TRBD1,TRBV18,NA,TRBJ2-5,TGTGCCAGCTCAACACGACAGGGTGCCGAGGAGACCCAGTACTTC,CASSTRQGAEETQYF
15,NA,TRBV9,NA,TRBJ2-1,TGTGCCAGCAGCTTCCCCCCAGACTCCTACAATGAGCAGTTCTTC,CASSFPPDSYNEQFF
15,TRBD1,TRBV5-1,NA,TRBJ2-3,TGCGCCAGCAGCCCCCGGGACAGGGAAGGAGATACGCAGTATTTT,CASSPRDREGDTQYF
14,NA,TRBV2,NA,TRBJ1-2,TGTGCCAGCACCCCGGACAGCCAAGCCTATGGCTACACCTTC,CASTPDSQAYGYTF
14,NA,TRBV12-5,NA,TRBJ1-1,TGTGCTAGTGGTTTGGACCCACAGACAGTTGAAGCTTTCTTT,CASGLDPQTVEAFF
15,TRBD1,TRBV19,NA,TRBJ1-5,TGTGCCAGTACCCCGACAGGGGTCTACAATCAGCCCCAGCATTTT,CASTPTGVYNQPQHF
15,NA,TRBV6-2/TRBV6-3,NA,TRBJ1-2,TGTGCCAGCAGTTACTCGGGCAATCCTAACTATGGCTACACCTTC,CASSYSGNPNYGYTF
15,TRBD2,TRBV6-6,NA,TRBJ2-7,TGTGCCAGCAGTTACGCGGGACTAGCGGCCTACGAGCAGTACTTC,CASSYAGLAAYEQYF
17,NA,TRBV3-1/TRBV3-2,NA,TRBJ2-3,TGTGCCAGCAGCCAAGATCGCCGAGCGTTAGCCGTCGATACGCAGTATTTT,CASSQDRRALAVDTQYF
14,TRBD1,TRBV27,NA,TRBJ2-1,TGTGCCAGCAGTTCGACAGGGGGAAAAATTGAGCAGTTCTTC,CASSSTGGKIEQFF
17,TRBD1,TRBV4-1,NA,TRBJ1-4,TGCGCCAGCAGCCAACGAAACAGGGGGAGGTGGGATGAAAAACTGTTTTTT,CASSQRNRGRWDEKLFF
14,TRBD2,TRBV19,NA,TRBJ2-1,TGTGCCAGTAGTAAGGCGGGAGAGGGTTGGGAGCAGTTCTTC,CASSKAGEGWEQFF
15,TRBD1,TRBV6-5,NA,TRBJ2-1,TGTGCCAGCAGTTCTCGGACAGGGGTCTACAATGAGCAGTTCTTC,CASSSRTGVYNEQFF
17,TRBD2,TRBV15,NA,TRBJ2-5,TGTGCCACCAGCAGATCCGGACTAGCGGGGTCCGAAGAGACCCAGTACTTC,CATSRSGLAGSEETQYF